The 4 T cell receptor beta chains given below trace back to one sample, sequenced in a study of long-term antiretroviral therapy in people with HIV. Sequencing used immunoSEQ v3.0 at survey level. The assay was immunoSEQ multiplex PCR, and TCRdb's table has in-frame clones only and misses some. The sample has about 43,000 clones; more than 75% are singletons. The material sequenced was unsorted PBMCs, taken 0.1 years before starting antiretroviral therapy. Source of these receptors: a woman aged 45-65 years with HIV.

The chain carries TRBV6-5 and TRBJ2-5; tentatively, D is TRBD1 (6 bases). The end of the DNA fits TRBJ2-7 better, so the J call may be wrong. Germline CDR1 is MNHEY and CDR2 is SVGAGI. The CDR3 runs 16 residues. The CDR3 DNA is TGTGCCAGCAGTTCCCCTGGACAGTACCTTGCCTACGAGCAGTACTTC. Amino acid sequence: CASSSPGQYLAYEQYF.

The genes are TRBV7-2 and TRBJ2-7, with 9 nucleotides matching TRBD1. This CDR3 spans 14 amino acids. J was trimmed by 3 bases and V by 6 bases; bases with no gene match: 6. The germline gives CDR1 SGHTA, CDR2 FQGNSA. The CDR3 reads CASRVPGQGYEQYF. DNA of the CDR3: TGTGCCAGCAGGGTTCCGGGACAGGGCTACGAGCAGTACTTC.

The J gene is TRBJ1-1, the V gene TRBV4-1; weak D call: TRBD1 (5 bases). This CDR3 region has 15 residues. V lost 0 bases and J 5 bases, leaving 13 bases between the germline ends. In germline, CDR1 is MGHRA, CDR2 YSYEKL. CDR3 DNA: TGCGCCAGCAGCCAAGATGAGGGGCGCCGGACTGAAGCTTTCTTT. Its protein is CASSQDEGRRTEAFF.

This chain connects TRBV2 to TRBJ2-7; perhaps TRBD1 as D (6 bases). Germline loops: CDR1 SNHLY, CDR2 FYNNEI. V gave up 6 bases and J gave up 0 bases, with 12 bases separating them. The CDR3 runs 14 residues. For the CDR3, the DNA is TGTGCCAGCAGGGGCCGGGACAACTCCTACGAGCAGTACTTC. Amino acids: CASRGRDNSYEQYF.